These T cell receptor beta chains were read from a single sample in a study of blood T cell repertoires in COVID-19. This table comes from immunoSEQ multiplex PCR, and its TCRdb copy is limited to in-frame clones, with some not included. The table shows approximately 90,000 clones, with 70% to 90% occurring only once. Material: peripheral blood. The receptor set was obtained from a man older than 75 with active or convalescent COVID-19. The CDR3 runs from the conserved cysteine through the conserved F or W. The order of the fields is V gene, J gene, clone size, CDR3 length, D gene, CDR3 DNA, CDR3 protein. A D gene is named only where the DNA matches it firmly. Clone size appears in some rows only: once, few, many, or a class for an expanded clone.

TRBV6-5,TRBJ1-2,-,15,TRBD1,TGTGCCAGCGATGACAGGGGCCTTTCTAACTATGGCTACACCTTC,CASDDRGLSNYGYTF
TRBV7-2,TRBJ1-2,-,13,TRBD1,TGTGCCAGCAGCGCGGGACAGGGCTATGGCTACACCTTC,CASSAGQGYGYTF
TRBV10-3,TRBJ2-3,-,13,TRBD1,TGTGCCATCAAAAGGACAGGGCCAGATACGCAGTATTTT,CAIKRTGPDTQYF
TRBV5-1,TRBJ2-3,-,16,TRBD2,TGCGCCAGCAGCCCGCCGCTAGCGGGAGGTGGAGATACGCAGTATTTT,CASSPPLAGGGDTQYF
TRBV2,TRBJ2-5,-,14,-,TGTGCCAGCAGTGGAGGGTCCAACCAAGAGACCCAGTACTTC,CASSGGSNQETQYF
TRBV3-1/TRBV3-2,TRBJ2-7,-,16,-,TGTGCCAGCAGCCAAGAGATGACAGGTAGCTCCTACGAGCAGTACTTC,CASSQEMTGSSYEQYF
TRBV9,TRBJ1-2,-,14,-,TGTGCCAGCACCCCCCCCGGGGGAATATATGGCTACACCTTC,CASTPPGGIYGYTF
TRBV28,TRBJ1-6,-,13,-,TGTGCCAGCCGAGACAGCTCTTATTCACCCCTCCACTTT,CASRDSSYSPLHF
TRBV29-1,TRBJ1-1,-,14,TRBD1,TGCAGCGTTGATTCGGGGACAGGGTTCACTGAAGCTTTCTTT,CSVDSGTGFTEAFF
TRBV27,TRBJ2-7,once,15,-,TGTGCCAGCAGTCCCCGGACAACCCGACTGTACGAGCAGTACTTC,CASSPRTTRLYEQYF
TRBV27,TRBJ1-2,-,15,-,TGTGCCAGCAGTTTATCGGGCAGGGAAAATTATGGCTACACCTTC,CASSLSGRENYGYTF
TRBV4-2,TRBJ1-5,-,16,-,TGTGCCAGCAGCCGAACCCCAGGGGATGGGAATCAGCCCCAGCATTTT,CASSRTPGDGNQPQHF
TRBV5-1,TRBJ2-7,few,14,TRBD2,TGCGCCAGCAGCGGCGGACTAGCGGGAGCCGAGCAGTACTTC,CASSGGLAGAEQYF
TRBV12-5,TRBJ1-1,-,15,TRBD1,TGTGCTAGTGGTTTGGGACAGGGATGGACCACTGAAGCTTTCTTT,CASGLGQGWTTEAFF
TRBV28,TRBJ2-7,-,14,TRBD1,TGTGCCAGCAGAACCCGGGACAGAACCTACGAGCAGTACTTC,CASRTRDRTYEQYF
TRBV28,TRBJ2-7,-,15,-,TGTGCCAGCAGTTTACCGGGACTCTCCGCCCCCGAGCAGTACTTC,CASSLPGLSAPEQYF
TRBV10-3,TRBJ2-5,-,15,-,TGTGCCATCAGTGAGACAGGGGACTACCAAGAGACCCAGTACTTC,CAISETGDYQETQYF
TRBV11-2,TRBJ2-7,-,16,-,TGTGCCAGCAGCTTCAGCAGGGAACCGTTCTCCTACGAGCAGTACTTC,CASSFSREPFSYEQYF
TRBV5-6,TRBJ1-2,-,12,-,TGTGCCAGCAGCTTACTCCCCTATGGCTACACCTTC,CASSLLPYGYTF
TRBV19,TRBJ2-3,-,15,-,TGTGCCAGTAGTCCCCCTCTGGCGGCCACAGATACGCAGTATTTT,CASSPPLAATDTQYF
TRBV18,TRBJ2-1,-,16,-,TGTGCCAGCTCACCACCCTCCGGGAGCTCCTACAATGAGCAGTTCTTC,CASSPPSGSSYNEQFF
TRBV7-2,TRBJ2-1,-,16,TRBD2,TGTGCCAGCAGCCAACTCGGACTAGCGGGAAGGAATGAGCAGTTCTTC,CASSQLGLAGRNEQFF
TRBV28,TRBJ2-1,-,13,TRBD2,TGTGCCAGCGGACTAGCGGGAGTATCTGAGCAGTTCTTC,CASGLAGVSEQFF
TRBV7-6,TRBJ2-7,-,15,TRBD1,TGTGCCAGCAGCCGATACGGGACAGGGGGCTACGAGCAGTACTTC,CASSRYGTGGYEQYF
TRBV4-2,TRBJ2-3,-,16,-,TGTGCCAGCAGCCAACGCCGGGGGATCCCCCCAGATACGCAGTATTTT,CASSQRRGIPPDTQYF
TRBV10-3,TRBJ1-5,-,8,-,TGTCCCGATCAGCCCCAGCATTTT,CPDQPQHF
TRBV9,TRBJ2-3,-,14,-,TGTGCCAGCAGCGCGCACCAGGTTGCAGATACGCAGTATTTT,CASSAHQVADTQYF
TRBV24-1,TRBJ1-2,-,13,-,TGTGCCACCACCCGCCGCGCTAACTATGGCTACACCTTC,CATTRRANYGYTF
TRBV19,TRBJ2-5,once,14,TRBD2,TGTGCCAGTAGTATAGCGGGAGGGAGAGAGACCCAGTACTTC,CASSIAGGRETQYF
TRBV4-2,TRBJ1-2,-,19,TRBD1,TGTGCCAGCAGCCAATTAGACAGGGACAGGGGGCAGAGTTTCTATGGCTACACCTTC,CASSQLDRDRGQSFYGYTF
TRBV2,TRBJ2-1,-,12,-,TGTGCCAGCAACGCAGGGGGGTATGAGCAGTTCTTC,CASNAGGYEQFF
TRBV6-5,TRBJ1-2,-,14,-,TGTGCCAGCAGTTACACTACAGCGGACTATGGCTACACCTTC,CASSYTTADYGYTF
TRBV7-2,TRBJ2-1,-,15,-,TGTGCCAGCAGCTTAGGAGGGAGCTGGGGAAATGAGCAGTTCTTC,CASSLGGSWGNEQFF
TRBV14,TRBJ1-2,-,15,-,TGTGCCAGCAGCCAAGATTTGGGGGGGAACTATGGCTACACCTTC,CASSQDLGGNYGYTF
TRBV10-1,TRBJ2-5,-,16,TRBD2,TGCGCCAGCAGGCTTGAACTAGCGGAGCCTGTAGAGACCCAGTACTTC,CASRLELAEPVETQYF
TRBV7-2,TRBJ2-3,few,18,TRBD2,TGTGCCAGCAGCTTCTGGCGGGCTAGCGGGATTCTCACAGATACGCAGTATTTT,CASSFWRASGILTDTQYF
TRBV9,TRBJ2-1,few,15,TRBD2,TGTGCCAGCAGCGTAGACCTAGCGGCCTACAATGAGCAGTTCTTC,CASSVDLAAYNEQFF
TRBV7-8,TRBJ2-7,-,14,TRBD1,TGTGCCAGCAGCAGCCGGGACAGTAGGCTCGAGCAGTACTTC,CASSSRDSRLEQYF
TRBV4-2,TRBJ2-3,-,16,TRBD2,TGTGCCAGCAGCCCTGGACTAGCGGGAGTAGGAGATACGCAGTATTTT,CASSPGLAGVGDTQYF
TRBV6-5,TRBJ2-7,-,14,-,TGTGCCAGCAGCCTAGTTGCGGGAACCTACGAGCAGTACTTC,CASSLVAGTYEQYF
TRBV15,TRBJ2-2,-,17,-,TGTGCCACCAGCAGGAATACCCCCGGGACAAACACCGGGGAGCTGTTTTTT,CATSRNTPGTNTGELFF
TRBV18,TRBJ2-2,-,14,-,TGTGCCAGCTCACCACAGGGGGTCACCGGGGAGCTGTTTTTT,CASSPQGVTGELFF
TRBV2,TRBJ1-1,-,13,-,TGTGCCAGCAGGAGACAAGAGAACACTGAAGCTTTCTTT,CASRRQENTEAFF
TRBV5-1,TRBJ2-1,-,16,TRBD1,TGCGCCAGCACCCGCCGGGACAGGGGTTCCTACAATGAGCAGTTCTTC,CASTRRDRGSYNEQFF
TRBV11-3,TRBJ2-3,-,15,-,TGTGCCAGCAGCCCGACCCGCCAGGACACAGATACGCAGTATTTT,CASSPTRQDTDTQYF
TRBV7-2,TRBJ2-1,once,20,-,TGTGCCAGCAGCTTAGCGCTGGGCAGCCACAGAACGTCGCACTACAATGAGCAGTTCTTC,CASSLALGSHRTSHYNEQFF
TRBV6-2/TRBV6-3,TRBJ2-7,once,21,TRBD2,TGTGCCAGCAGTTACCCCGACAGGGCACAACTAGCGGGAGGGAACATCTACGAGCAGTACTTC,CASSYPDRAQLAGGNIYEQYF
TRBV18,TRBJ1-4,-,16,TRBD1,TGTGCCAGCTCACCACCCAGCAGGGGGCGGGATGAAAAACTGTTTTTT,CASSPPSRGRDEKLFF
TRBV6-5,TRBJ2-3,-,16,TRBD2,TGTGCCAGCAGTTACTCGGGACTAGATGATGGAGATACGCAGTATTTT,CASSYSGLDDGDTQYF
TRBV12-3/TRBV12-4,TRBJ2-2,-,13,-,TGTGCCAGCAGCGACGCGCGGACCGGGGAGCTGTTTTTT,CASSDARTGELFF
TRBV4-3,TRBJ2-3,-,18,TRBD2,TGCGCCAGCAGCCAAGATTCTCGACTAGCGGGAGGGACAGATACGCAGTATTTT,CASSQDSRLAGGTDTQYF
TRBV28,TRBJ1-2,-,13,-,TGTGCCAGCAGTATCTGGGACATGTTCGGCTACACCTTC,CASSIWDMFGYTF
TRBV5-1,TRBJ2-7,-,14,TRBD2,TGCGCCAGCAGCTCACTAGCGGGAGGAGGCGAGCAGTACTTC,CASSSLAGGGEQYF
TRBV19,TRBJ2-1,-,14,TRBD1,TGTGCCAGTAAGTGGGGGACAGGGTACAATGAGCAGTTCTTC,CASKWGTGYNEQFF
TRBV7-9,TRBJ2-5,-,15,-,TGTGCCAGCAGTACACTAACAGGGTACCAAGAGACCCAGTACTTC,CASSTLTGYQETQYF
TRBV5-4,TRBJ2-1,-,15,TRBD2,TGTGCCAGCAGCTTGAGTAGCGGGAGGGCCAATGAGCAGTTCTTC,CASSLSSGRANEQFF
TRBV3-1/TRBV3-2,TRBJ2-7,few,14,TRBD2,TGTGCCAGCAGCCATGGACTAGCGGGAGGGGAGCAGTACTTC,CASSHGLAGGEQYF